The 27 T cell receptor beta chains below were found in one sample sequenced in a study of CD8+CD57+ T cells in acquired aplastic anemia. Profiles of TCR beta VDJ and CDR3 were generated from a genomic DNA template. TCRdb re-called the reads through MiXCR, storing one row per CDR3 protein. The sample yields some 48,000 distinct CDR3 sequences, around 69% seen once. The sample taken for sequencing was sorted CD4+, CD8+, or CD8+CD57+ T cells (not recorded which) from PBMCs. The origin of the receptors is a human donor in good health, serving as a control.

The V and J genes are TRBV6-5 and TRBJ1-2, with D maybe TRBD1 (6 bases). V dropped 2 bases and J dropped 5 bases, with 9 bases sitting between them. This CDR3 comprises 13 residues. Germline V gene lookup returns CDR1 MNHEY and CDR2 SVGAGI. The CDR3: CASSYDGQYGYTF. The CDR3 DNA reads as TGTGCCAGCAGTTACGATGGACAGTATGGCTACACCTTC.

Only one count was recorded for this clonotype. This chain joins TRBV29-1 and TRBJ2-3; D is possibly TRBD1 (5 bases). Germline CDR1 is SQVTM and CDR2 is ANQGSEA. V lost 3 bases, J lost 6 bases, and 10 bases lay in between. The CDR3 totals 12 residues. The CDR3 DNA is TGCAGCGTTGAGGGGCTTACTGATACGCAGTATTTT. It encodes CSVEGLTDTQYF.

This clonotype has just one count. J is TRBJ1-2 and V is TRBV19, with D uncertain. This CDR3 region has 14 residues. Germline CDR1 LNHDA, CDR2 SQIVND (reference sequence). CDR3 DNA sequence: TGTGCGCCCCCACCCCGCTCACCTTACGAGGGCTACACCTTC. As protein: CAPPPRSPYEGYTF.

The gene calls are TRBV9 and TRBJ1-2, with no clear D. CDR1 is SGDLS, CDR2 YYNGEE, per germline. The germline V and J ends were trimmed by 0 bases and 2 bases, with 5 bases remaining between them. This CDR3 contains 13 residues. The CDR3 region is CASSVVSNYGYTF. DNA for the CDR3: TGTGCCAGCAGCGTAGTCTCGAACTATGGCTACACCTTC.

The chain carries TRBV11-2 and TRBJ2-3; 13 nucleotides line up with TRBD2. This CDR3 has 14 amino acids. Germline assignment: CDR1 SGHAT and CDR2 FQNNGV. Losses at the gene ends were 5 bases for V and 6 bases for J; bases not matched to a gene: 2. The CDR3, as DNA: TGTGCCAGCAGCACTAGCGGGGGGGCGGATACGCAGTATTTT. Its protein is CASSTSGGADTQYF.

This clonotype occurred a few times. CDR3 in amino acids: CASRVLQGTEAFF. CDR3 bases: TGTGCCAGCAGGGTGTTACAGGGAACTGAAGCTTTCTTT. The chain combines TRBV2 with TRBJ1-1, with TRBD1 as a possible D gene (6 bases). The CDR3 length is 13 residues. V shed 6 bases and J shed 5 bases, with 13 bases lying between them. Germline V CDR1 and CDR2: SNHLY, FYNNEI. Full variable domain (remainder filled in from reference TRBV2 and TRBJ1-1): EPEVTQTPSHQVTQMGQEVILRCVPISNHLYFYWYRQILGQKVEFLVSFYNNEISEKSEIFDDQFSVERPDGSNFTLKIRSTKLEDSAMYFCASRVLQGTEAFFGQGTRLTVV.

The genes are TRBV2 and TRBJ2-3, with a tentative D call TRBD2 (6 bases). This CDR3 is 15 amino acids long. CDR1 is SNHLY and CDR2 is FYNNEI in the germline V gene. The V end was cut by 1 base, the J end by 3 bases, with 11 bases between. CDR3 loop: CASSEEWRGTDTQYF. CDR3 bases: TGTGCCAGCAGTGAAGAATGGAGGGGAACAGATACGCAGTATTTT.

This clonotype has a handful of counts. The rearrangement links TRBV19 to TRBJ1-2; D not resolved. V shed 8 bases and J shed 2 bases, with 9 bases lying between them. Germline lookup yields CDR1 LNHDA and CDR2 SQIVND (reference sequence). The CDR3 covers 12 residues. The CDR3 here is CASWRGNYGYTF. The CDR3 DNA reads TGTGCCAGTTGGCGAGGGAACTATGGCTACACCTTC.

The genes are TRBV9 and TRBJ2-3; no reliable D call. Germline V lookup: CDR1 SGDLS, CDR2 YYNGEE. The CDR3 runs 13 residues. With 0 bases removed from V and 4 bases from J, the gap between germline ends came to 6 bases. CDR3 sequence: CASSVEGADTQYF. CDR3 DNA: TGTGCCAGCAGCGTAGAGGGCGCAGATACGCAGTATTTT.

This clonotype showed up just once. The CDR3 sequence: CAISGYSPLHF. CDR3 nucleotides: TGTGCCATCTCAGGGTACTCACCCCTCCACTTT. The rearrangement joins TRBV24-1 to TRBJ1-6; D is possibly TRBD1 (5 bases). This CDR3 contains 11 residues. The germline V gene has CDR1 KGHDR and CDR2 SFDVKD. Trimming left V 11 bases short and J 10 bases short, with 11 bases between.

In regard to this clonotype: At one end, the junction sequence differs from germline, possibly due to a read error. The chain employs TRBV15 and TRBJ2-3; no clear D gene. The CDR3 sequence is 15 residues long. Germline V gene sequence: CDR1 LNHNV, CDR2 YYDKDF (reference sequence). This CDR3 reads CATRREVAGADTQYF. The CDR3 DNA follows: TGTGCCACCAGGAGAGAGGTAGCCGGAGCAGATACGCAGTATTTT.

V usage is TRBV29-1 and J usage is TRBJ1-2; D is undetermined. V lost 4 bases, J lost 2 bases, and 11 bases lay in between. This CDR3 contains 13 residues. Germline V gives CDR1 SQVTM, CDR2 ANQGSEA. CDR3 in DNA: TGCAGCGTTGGTCCCGACGGAAACTATGGCTACACCTTC. Translating it yields CSVGPDGNYGYTF.

The V and J genes are TRBV7-6 and TRBJ1-1; a weak D match, TRBD1 (6 bases). Germline V gene data show CDR1 as SGHVS and CDR2 as FNYEAQ. V lost 5 bases and J 1 base, leaving 11 bases between the germline ends. The CDR3 consists of 14 residues. The chain's CDR3 is CASSLGGGNTEAFF. DNA for the CDR3: TGTGCCAGCAGCCTGGGAGGGGGGAACACTGAAGCTTTCTTT.

This clonotype was recorded many times. The gene calls are TRBV6-4 and TRBJ2-3, with 8 nucleotides matching TRBD2. CDR1 is MRHNA, CDR2 SNTAGT, per germline. J was trimmed by 1 base and V by 4 bases; bases with no gene match: 4. There are 15 residues in the CDR3. In DNA, the CDR3 is TGTGCCAGCAGTGGAAGCGGGAGTGGCACAGATACGCAGTATTTT. Its protein is CASSGSGSGTDTQYF.

This chain joins TRBV10-3 and TRBJ2-2; D may be TRBD1 or TRBD2 (6 bases each). V lost 0 bases and J lost 8, with 10 bases in between. There are 14 residues in the CDR3. The germline V gene encodes CDR1 ENHRY and CDR2 SYGVKD. The CDR3 sequence is CAISESRGAGELFF. As DNA, the CDR3 is TGTGCCATCAGTGAGTCGAGGGGGGCTGGGGAGCTGTTTTTT.

The chain is built from TRBV29-1 and TRBJ1-3; 7 bases fit TRBD1. V lost 3 bases, J lost 2 bases, and 1 base stayed unmatched. Per the germline V gene, CDR1 is SQVTM and CDR2 is ANQGSEA. CDR3 length: 13 residues. Here the CDR3 reads CSVDTGAGNTIYF. CDR3 coding DNA: TGCAGCGTTGACACAGGGGCTGGAAACACCATATATTTT.

The chain has TRBV9 and TRBJ1-5; no clear D. CDR3 length: 13 amino acids. Germline assignment: CDR1 SGDLS and CDR2 YYNGEE. The V end lost 0 bases, the J end lost 3 bases, and 4 bases lay between the germline ends. The CDR3 DNA sequence: TGTGCCAGCAGCGTAGGTTACAATCAGCCCCAGCATTTT. Its translation: CASSVGYNQPQHF.

The chain carries TRBV7-9 and TRBJ1-2, with 8 bases that match TRBD1. The CDR3 contains 15 residues. Germline assignment: CDR1 SEHNR and CDR2 FQNEAQ (reference sequence). V gave up 5 bases and J gave up 0 bases; unmatched junction bases: 5. CDR3 sequence: CASSPGQGANYGYTF. The CDR3 DNA follows: TGTGCCAGCAGCCCAGGACAGGGAGCTAACTATGGCTACACCTTC. The full variable domain, completed using reference TRBV7-9 and TRBJ1-2, is DTGVSQNPRHKITKRGQNVTFRCDPISEHNRLYWYRQTLGQGPEFLTYFQNEAQLEKSRLLSDRFSAERPKGSFSTLEIQRTEQGDSAMYLCASSPGQGANYGYTFGSGTRLTVV.

The chain links TRBV10-1 to TRBJ2-7, with TRBD2 matching over 14 bases. CDR3 length equals 15 residues. Per the germline V gene, CDR1 is WNHNN and CDR2 is SYGVQD (reference sequence). Unmatched junction bases numbered 5, after V lost 4 bases and J lost 6 bases. The CDR3 loop is CASSANGLAGGEQYF. The CDR3, as DNA: TGCGCCAGCAGTGCCAACGGACTAGCGGGAGGCGAGCAGTACTTC.

This clonotype has more than one count but fewer than ten. CDR3 loop: CASSMTGGSRTQYF. DNA of the CDR3: TGTGCCAGTAGTATGACAGGGGGCTCAAGAACCCAGTACTTC. The rearrangement links TRBV19 to TRBJ2-5, with 10 bases that match TRBD1. Germline V CDR1 and CDR2: LNHDA, SQIVND (reference sequence). The CDR3 consists of 14 residues. The ends lost 3 bases at V and 8 bases at J; junction bases unmatched: 6.

This clonotype was seen repeatedly, ten times or more. J is TRBJ1-4 and V is TRBV2; D perhaps matches TRBD1 (6 bases). CDR1 is SNHLY, CDR2 FYNNEI, per germline. This CDR3 has 13 amino acids. V shed 7 bases and J shed 7 bases, with 13 bases lying between them. The CDR3 loop reads CASKVGQIEKLFF. In nucleotides, the CDR3 is TGTGCCAGCAAAGTTGGACAGATTGAAAAACTGTTTTTT.

This clonotype ranks as medium-sized (0.01 to 0.1%). The chain is built from TRBV14 and TRBJ1-6, with a weak D call TRBD1 (6 bases). Trimming left V 5 bases short and J 6 bases short, with 14 bases between. The CDR3 has 15 residues. Looked up from germline, CDR1 is SGHDN and CDR2 is FVKESK. Written as DNA, the CDR3 is TGTGCCAGCAGCGACAGGACAGAGCCTAATTCACCCCTCCACTTT. This gives the protein CASSDRTEPNSPLHF.

The chain links TRBV20-1 to TRBJ1-2; D is perhaps TRBD1 (5 bases). CDR1 and CDR2 (germline): DFQATT, SNEGSKA (reference sequence). The CDR3 runs 14 residues. The germline V and J ends were trimmed by 1 base and 7 bases, with 16 bases remaining between them. The CDR3 is CSARVREIWTGYTF. The CDR3 region has the DNA TGCAGTGCTAGAGTCAGGGAAATCTGGACTGGCTACACCTTC.

In this sample, this clonotype turned up many times. This chain links TRBV20-1 with TRBJ2-3, with 8 bases matching TRBD2. V shed 3 bases, J shed 4 bases, and the junction held 9 bases outside the gene matches. In germline, CDR1 is DFQATT, CDR2 SNEGSKA (reference sequence). CDR3 length: 15 amino acids. CDR3 residues: CSASPSGREADTQYF. In DNA form, the CDR3 reads TGCAGTGCTAGCCCATCCGGGAGGGAGGCAGATACGCAGTATTTT.

The rearrangement links TRBV6-1 to TRBJ1-2; the match to TRBD1 covers 7 bases. V lost 4 bases and J lost 8; bases outside the gene matches: 7. In germline, CDR1 is MNHNS, CDR2 SASEGT. The CDR3 is 13 amino acids. Here the CDR3 DNA reads TGTGCCAGCAGTGTCACAGGGGAGGACGGCTACACCTTC. It encodes CASSVTGEDGYTF.

The rearrangement uses TRBV24-1 and TRBJ1-2, with TRBD1 as a possible D gene (5 bases). There are 12 residues in the CDR3. The V end lost 9 bases, the J end lost 5 bases, and 12 bases lay between the germline ends. Germline lookup yields CDR1 KGHDR and CDR2 SFDVKD. The CDR3 reads CATSVTGYGYTF. The CDR3 nucleotides read TGTGCCACCTCCGTAACAGGATATGGCTACACCTTC.

The rearrangement joins TRBV4-3 to TRBJ1-2; D perhaps matches TRBD1 (5 bases). The V end was cut by 0 bases, the J end by 4 bases, with 9 bases between. CDR1 is LGHNA and CDR2 is YSLEER in the germline V gene. This CDR3 contains 14 residues. CDR3 protein: CASSQDGGSYGYTF. DNA for the CDR3: TGCGCCAGCAGCCAAGATGGGGGTTCCTATGGCTACACCTTC.